One sample yielded the 2 T cell receptor beta chains listed below, sequenced in a study of blood T cell repertoires in COVID-19. Generated by immunoSEQ multiplex PCR, the TCRdb table keeps only in-frame clones and is missing some. This table has about 270,000 clones, roughly 87% appearing once. The sequencing input was peripheral blood. The source is a human donor in a cohort sampled during active COVID-19.

V and J are TRBV3-1 (or the pseudogene TRBV3-2) and TRBJ2-5; D is undetermined. The CDR3 contains 12 residues. Germline V gene sequence: CDR1 LGHDT, CDR2 YNNKEL (reference sequence). V shed 4 bases and J shed 5 bases, with 8 bases lying between them. As DNA, the CDR3 is TGTGCCAGCAGCCTAGTATTGGAGACCCAGTACTTC. Its protein is CASSLVLETQYF.

The chain links TRBV15 to TRBJ2-1; D unclear. From germline, CDR1 is LNHNV and CDR2 YYDKDF (reference sequence). The CDR3 spans 16 residues. The V and J ends lost 1 base and 3 bases respectively, with 13 bases between them. In nucleotides, the CDR3 is TGTGCCACCAGCAGAGGACTGGAAATGGGCTACAATGAGCAGTTCTTC. Protein: CATSRGLEMGYNEQFF.